The 21 T cell receptor beta chains below all came from one sample that was sequenced in a study of control samples from healthy donors and cancer patients. Generated by immunoSEQ multiplex PCR, the TCRdb table keeps only in-frame clones and is missing some. The repertoire holds hundreds of thousands of clones, roughly 90% seen once, with 5% to 8% in the top ten. The sample was PBMCs. Receptors originate from a man aged 40-55 years with head and neck cancer.

The J gene is TRBJ2-7, the V gene TRBV4-1; 9 bases map to TRBD1. Trimming took 4 bases from V and 6 from J; bases not matched to a gene: 7. The CDR3 extends over 14 amino acids. Per the germline V gene, CDR1 is MGHRA and CDR2 is YSYEKL. The DNA of the CDR3 is TGCGCCAGCAGCCCTGGGACAGGGTCGGCCGAGCAGTACTTC. This translates into CASSPGTGSAEQYF.

The chain employs TRBV18 and TRBJ2-2; 7 bases fit TRBD1. CDR3 length: 13 amino acids. The V gene's germline CDR1 is KGHSH and CDR2 LQKENI. V gave up 4 bases and J gave up 6 bases; unmatched junction bases: 2. As DNA, the CDR3 is TGTGCCAGCTCACACGGACAGGCCGGGGAGCTGTTTTTT. Encoded protein: CASSHGQAGELFF.

Worth noting for this clone: At the DNA level, this CDR3 is encoded by other sequences in the same sample as well. The chain joins TRBV27 to TRBJ1-2, with D tentatively TRBD1 (6 bases). V lost 0 bases to trimming and J lost 3 bases, with 11 bases between them. This CDR3 contains 15 residues. In germline, CDR1 is MNHEY, CDR2 SMNVEV (reference sequence). The CDR3 sequence is CASSLSTGGDYGYTF. For the CDR3, the DNA is TGTGCCAGCAGTTTATCGACGGGGGGCGACTATGGCTACACCTTC.

This chain connects TRBV10-3 to TRBJ2-6; D might be TRBD2 (6 bases). V lost 7 bases and J lost 5, with 15 bases in between. This CDR3 is 15 amino acids long. Germline-derived CDR1 and CDR2 are ENHRY and SYGVKD. The CDR3 loop reads CAITEEGARANVLTF. The CDR3 bases are TGTGCCATCACCGAGGAGGGAGCAAGGGCCAACGTCCTGACTTTC.

This clone came up once. The chain employs TRBV5-6 and TRBJ1-1; TRBD1 is a possible D gene (5 bases). CDR3 size: 13 residues. The ends were cut back, 3 bases at V and 1 base at J, with 7 bases in the middle. The germline V gene has CDR1 SGHDT and CDR2 YYEEEE. The CDR3 sequence is CASSWGPNTEAFF. The CDR3 coding sequence is TGTGCCAGCAGCTGGGGACCGAACACTGAAGCTTTCTTT.

The chain employs TRBV7-2 and TRBJ2-3; a weak D match, TRBD2 (5 bases). Deletions cut 5 bases from V and 7 bases from J, with 19 bases between. The CDR3 contains 15 residues. Germline CDR1 reads SGHTA; CDR2 reads FQGNSA. Here the CDR3 reads CASSPVRSGLNTQYF. The DNA for the CDR3 is TGTGCCAGCAGCCCAGTTCGGTCGGGGTTGAATACGCAGTATTTT.

As for this clone: The same CDR3 also results from other DNA sequences found in this sample. The chain uses TRBV30 and TRBJ2-7; D possibly corresponds to TRBD2 (6 bases). The CDR3 has 12 amino acids. Germline values: CDR1 GTSNPN, CDR2 SVGIG (reference sequence). Between the trimmed V and J ends, which lost 4 bases and 2 bases, there was a span of 9 bases. The CDR3 region has the DNA TGTGCCTGGACCGGGGGAGCCTACGAGCAGTACTTC. Translation gives CAWTGGAYEQYF.

As concerns this clone: Different DNA sequences within this sample yield the same CDR3. The J gene is TRBJ2-7, the V gene TRBV15; D unresolved. Germline V CDR1 and CDR2: LNHNV, YYDKDF (reference sequence). The CDR3 contains 13 residues. Trimming took 2 bases from V and 2 from J, leaving 7 bases between them. The CDR3, as DNA: TGTGCCACCAGCAGACCTATCACCTACGAGCAGTACTTC. Translating gives CATSRPITYEQYF.

This chain joins TRBV9 and TRBJ1-2, with unresolved D. The V end lost 2 bases, the J end lost 8 bases, and 19 bases lay between the germline ends. This CDR3 spans 15 amino acids. Germline V gene sequence: CDR1 SGDLS, CDR2 YYNGEE. CDR3 region: CASSVRAQVLGGYTF. As DNA, the CDR3 is TGTGCCAGCAGCGTTAGAGCCCAGGTCTTAGGAGGCTACACCTTC.

In DNA, the CDR3 is TGTGCCAGCGCCGCCCGGGAGGGGGTGAACACCGGGGAGCTGTTTTTT. Its translation: CASAAREGVNTGELFF. The chain combines TRBV6-6 with TRBJ2-2; 8 bases match TRBD2. The germline V gene encodes CDR1 MNHNY and CDR2 SVGAGI (reference sequence). The CDR3 loop spans 16 amino acids. J was trimmed by 1 base and V by 8 bases; bases with no gene match: 9.

V gene TRBV28 combines with J gene TRBJ1-5; 7 bases are a match to TRBD1. Germline V CDR1 and CDR2: MDHEN, SYDVKM. This CDR3 is 13 amino acids long. With V trimmed by 7 bases and J by 4 bases, 4 bases remained unmatched. The CDR3 spells CASKQGGNQPQHF. In nucleotides, the CDR3 is TGTGCCAGCAAGCAGGGGGGGAATCAGCCCCAGCATTTT.

The rearrangement joins TRBV5-6 to TRBJ1-6; no reliable D call. CDR3 length: 18 residues. Looked up from germline, CDR1 is SGHDT and CDR2 is YYEEEE. Trimming took off 1 base at V and 7 bases at J, with 21 bases between the two ends. CDR3 loop: CASSLFGRGPKKNSPLHF. CDR3 bases: TGTGCCAGCAGCTTGTTCGGACGAGGTCCGAAGAAAAATTCACCCCTCCACTTT.

The gene calls are TRBV7-2 and TRBJ2-5, with D possibly TRBD1 on 5 matching bases. This CDR3 contains 16 residues. From germline, CDR1 is SGHTA and CDR2 FQGNSA. V shed 1 base and J shed 5 bases, with 17 bases lying between them. CDR3 DNA: TGTGCCAGCAGCTTAGAAACCGGACAATTCTCGGAGACCCAGTACTTC. It specifies CASSLETGQFSETQYF.

The chain uses TRBV27 and TRBJ1-4; maybe TRBD1 (6 bases). The V gene lost 6 bases and the J gene lost 5 bases, with 10 bases spanning the gap. The length of the CDR3 is 13 residues. CDR1 is MNHEY, CDR2 SMNVEV, per germline (reference sequence). Here the CDR3 DNA reads TGTGCCAGCAGAGGGCAGGGGAATGAAAAACTGTTTTTT. Amino acids: CASRGQGNEKLFF.

The rearrangement uses TRBV7-2 and TRBJ2-3; TRBD1 or TRBD2 may be the D gene (5 bases each). Per the germline V gene, CDR1 is SGHTA and CDR2 is FQGNSA. The CDR3 sequence is 15 residues long. V lost 1 base and J 4 bases, leaving 12 bases between the germline ends. The CDR3 loop is CASSLGGFDPDTQYF. For the CDR3, the DNA is TGTGCCAGCAGCTTAGGGGGGTTCGATCCAGATACGCAGTATTTT.

The chain carries TRBV6-2 or TRBV6-3 and TRBJ1-4; D not resolved. CDR1 and CDR2 from the germline V gene are MNHEY and SVGEGT. Trimming took 2 bases from V and 5 from J, leaving 18 bases between them. CDR3 length: 17 amino acids. The CDR3 reads CASSYRPYSDRNEKLFF. In nucleotides, the CDR3 is TGTGCCAGCAGTTACCGACCGTACAGCGACCGAAATGAAAAACTGTTTTTT.

This chain uses TRBV9 with TRBJ2-5; a weak D match, TRBD2 (5 bases). CDR3 size: 15 residues. The germline gives CDR1 SGDLS, CDR2 YYNGEE. Trimming removed 4 bases at V and 2 bases at J, with 15 bases between. DNA of the CDR3: TGTGCCAGCAGCTTAGGGATAGCGAGACAAGAGACCCAGTACTTC. As protein: CASSLGIARQETQYF.

The chain combines TRBV30 with TRBJ1-1; 8 bases map to TRBD1. The CDR3 is made up of 14 amino acids. V lost 5 bases, J lost 3 bases, and 8 bases stayed unmatched. CDR1 is GTSNPN, CDR2 SVGIG, per germline (reference sequence). DNA of the CDR3: TGTGCCTGGGGCCTGACAGGGGCATACACTGAAGCTTTCTTT. As protein: CAWGLTGAYTEAFF.

This clone was counted a few times. The V call is TRBV14, the J call TRBJ2-1; no definite D call. The length of the CDR3 is 15 residues. Per germline, CDR1 SGHDN and CDR2 FVKESK. V lost 4 bases and J 0 bases, leaving 10 bases between the germline ends. CDR3 in amino acids: CASSPRISSYNEQFF. The CDR3 DNA follows: TGTGCCAGCAGCCCCAGGATAAGCTCCTACAATGAGCAGTTCTTC.

CDR3 sequence: CASSYSIQGVYGYTF. In nucleotides, the CDR3 is TGTGCCAGCAGTTACTCGATTCAGGGGGTGTATGGCTACACCTTC. V is TRBV6-5 and J is TRBJ1-2; 7 bases are shared with TRBD1. The length of the CDR3 is 15 residues. Germline V gene lookup returns CDR1 MNHEY and CDR2 SVGAGI. The junction had 6 bases not matched to a gene; V was cut back by 0 bases and J by 5 bases.

The rearrangement links TRBV11-2 to TRBJ2-3; D is unresolved. Trimming took 1 base from V and 1 from J, leaving 12 bases between them. Germline CDR1 SGHAT, CDR2 FQNNGV. The CDR3 sequence is 16 residues long. This chain's CDR3 is CASSLGGPPGTDTQYF. DNA of the CDR3: TGTGCCAGCAGCTTAGGGGGTCCCCCAGGCACAGATACGCAGTATTTT. The variable domain in full, with the rest retrieved from reference TRBV11-2 and TRBJ2-3, is EAGVAQSPRYKIIEKRQSVAFWCNPISGHATLYWYQQILGQGPKLLIQFQNNGVVDDSQLPKDRFSAERLKGVDSTLKIQPAKLEDSAVYLCASSLGGPPGTDTQYFGPGTRLTVL.